This T cell receptor (beta chain) was recovered during a study of shared clonotypes between healthy human individuals. The sample holds one count of this clone. Its specificity is not known. The data were produced by immunoSEQ multiplex PCR, yet TCRdb's version contains in-frame clones alone and is incomplete. This sample carries roughly 2,000,000 clones, less than 95% of them seen once, and the ten largest clones take 0.9% to 1.5%. It was CD45RO-negative cells, positively selected for CCR7, that made up naive CD8 cells, with terminally differentiated effector memory CD45RA+ cells excluded. The study's findings and limits: Naive subsets typically showed greater estimated richness than memory subsets. Relative to their counterparts shared across all four donors, non-shared clonotypes exhibited diminished generation probabilities.

This sequence originates from a man between 18 and 29 years old in good health. The sequencing sample was made of naive CD8+ T cells sorted from blood.

The CDR3 loop is CASSGGLAGGFYNEQFF. In DNA, the CDR3 is TGTGCCAGCAGCGGGGGACTAGCGGGAGGCTTCTACAATGAGCAGTTCTTC. The chain couples TRBV7-9 to TRBJ2-1; 15 nucleotides align to TRBD2. CDR3 length: 17 residues. CDR1 is SEHNR, CDR2 FQNEAQ, per germline (reference sequence). Trimming removed 5 bases from V and 3 bases from J; junction bases left unmatched: 5.